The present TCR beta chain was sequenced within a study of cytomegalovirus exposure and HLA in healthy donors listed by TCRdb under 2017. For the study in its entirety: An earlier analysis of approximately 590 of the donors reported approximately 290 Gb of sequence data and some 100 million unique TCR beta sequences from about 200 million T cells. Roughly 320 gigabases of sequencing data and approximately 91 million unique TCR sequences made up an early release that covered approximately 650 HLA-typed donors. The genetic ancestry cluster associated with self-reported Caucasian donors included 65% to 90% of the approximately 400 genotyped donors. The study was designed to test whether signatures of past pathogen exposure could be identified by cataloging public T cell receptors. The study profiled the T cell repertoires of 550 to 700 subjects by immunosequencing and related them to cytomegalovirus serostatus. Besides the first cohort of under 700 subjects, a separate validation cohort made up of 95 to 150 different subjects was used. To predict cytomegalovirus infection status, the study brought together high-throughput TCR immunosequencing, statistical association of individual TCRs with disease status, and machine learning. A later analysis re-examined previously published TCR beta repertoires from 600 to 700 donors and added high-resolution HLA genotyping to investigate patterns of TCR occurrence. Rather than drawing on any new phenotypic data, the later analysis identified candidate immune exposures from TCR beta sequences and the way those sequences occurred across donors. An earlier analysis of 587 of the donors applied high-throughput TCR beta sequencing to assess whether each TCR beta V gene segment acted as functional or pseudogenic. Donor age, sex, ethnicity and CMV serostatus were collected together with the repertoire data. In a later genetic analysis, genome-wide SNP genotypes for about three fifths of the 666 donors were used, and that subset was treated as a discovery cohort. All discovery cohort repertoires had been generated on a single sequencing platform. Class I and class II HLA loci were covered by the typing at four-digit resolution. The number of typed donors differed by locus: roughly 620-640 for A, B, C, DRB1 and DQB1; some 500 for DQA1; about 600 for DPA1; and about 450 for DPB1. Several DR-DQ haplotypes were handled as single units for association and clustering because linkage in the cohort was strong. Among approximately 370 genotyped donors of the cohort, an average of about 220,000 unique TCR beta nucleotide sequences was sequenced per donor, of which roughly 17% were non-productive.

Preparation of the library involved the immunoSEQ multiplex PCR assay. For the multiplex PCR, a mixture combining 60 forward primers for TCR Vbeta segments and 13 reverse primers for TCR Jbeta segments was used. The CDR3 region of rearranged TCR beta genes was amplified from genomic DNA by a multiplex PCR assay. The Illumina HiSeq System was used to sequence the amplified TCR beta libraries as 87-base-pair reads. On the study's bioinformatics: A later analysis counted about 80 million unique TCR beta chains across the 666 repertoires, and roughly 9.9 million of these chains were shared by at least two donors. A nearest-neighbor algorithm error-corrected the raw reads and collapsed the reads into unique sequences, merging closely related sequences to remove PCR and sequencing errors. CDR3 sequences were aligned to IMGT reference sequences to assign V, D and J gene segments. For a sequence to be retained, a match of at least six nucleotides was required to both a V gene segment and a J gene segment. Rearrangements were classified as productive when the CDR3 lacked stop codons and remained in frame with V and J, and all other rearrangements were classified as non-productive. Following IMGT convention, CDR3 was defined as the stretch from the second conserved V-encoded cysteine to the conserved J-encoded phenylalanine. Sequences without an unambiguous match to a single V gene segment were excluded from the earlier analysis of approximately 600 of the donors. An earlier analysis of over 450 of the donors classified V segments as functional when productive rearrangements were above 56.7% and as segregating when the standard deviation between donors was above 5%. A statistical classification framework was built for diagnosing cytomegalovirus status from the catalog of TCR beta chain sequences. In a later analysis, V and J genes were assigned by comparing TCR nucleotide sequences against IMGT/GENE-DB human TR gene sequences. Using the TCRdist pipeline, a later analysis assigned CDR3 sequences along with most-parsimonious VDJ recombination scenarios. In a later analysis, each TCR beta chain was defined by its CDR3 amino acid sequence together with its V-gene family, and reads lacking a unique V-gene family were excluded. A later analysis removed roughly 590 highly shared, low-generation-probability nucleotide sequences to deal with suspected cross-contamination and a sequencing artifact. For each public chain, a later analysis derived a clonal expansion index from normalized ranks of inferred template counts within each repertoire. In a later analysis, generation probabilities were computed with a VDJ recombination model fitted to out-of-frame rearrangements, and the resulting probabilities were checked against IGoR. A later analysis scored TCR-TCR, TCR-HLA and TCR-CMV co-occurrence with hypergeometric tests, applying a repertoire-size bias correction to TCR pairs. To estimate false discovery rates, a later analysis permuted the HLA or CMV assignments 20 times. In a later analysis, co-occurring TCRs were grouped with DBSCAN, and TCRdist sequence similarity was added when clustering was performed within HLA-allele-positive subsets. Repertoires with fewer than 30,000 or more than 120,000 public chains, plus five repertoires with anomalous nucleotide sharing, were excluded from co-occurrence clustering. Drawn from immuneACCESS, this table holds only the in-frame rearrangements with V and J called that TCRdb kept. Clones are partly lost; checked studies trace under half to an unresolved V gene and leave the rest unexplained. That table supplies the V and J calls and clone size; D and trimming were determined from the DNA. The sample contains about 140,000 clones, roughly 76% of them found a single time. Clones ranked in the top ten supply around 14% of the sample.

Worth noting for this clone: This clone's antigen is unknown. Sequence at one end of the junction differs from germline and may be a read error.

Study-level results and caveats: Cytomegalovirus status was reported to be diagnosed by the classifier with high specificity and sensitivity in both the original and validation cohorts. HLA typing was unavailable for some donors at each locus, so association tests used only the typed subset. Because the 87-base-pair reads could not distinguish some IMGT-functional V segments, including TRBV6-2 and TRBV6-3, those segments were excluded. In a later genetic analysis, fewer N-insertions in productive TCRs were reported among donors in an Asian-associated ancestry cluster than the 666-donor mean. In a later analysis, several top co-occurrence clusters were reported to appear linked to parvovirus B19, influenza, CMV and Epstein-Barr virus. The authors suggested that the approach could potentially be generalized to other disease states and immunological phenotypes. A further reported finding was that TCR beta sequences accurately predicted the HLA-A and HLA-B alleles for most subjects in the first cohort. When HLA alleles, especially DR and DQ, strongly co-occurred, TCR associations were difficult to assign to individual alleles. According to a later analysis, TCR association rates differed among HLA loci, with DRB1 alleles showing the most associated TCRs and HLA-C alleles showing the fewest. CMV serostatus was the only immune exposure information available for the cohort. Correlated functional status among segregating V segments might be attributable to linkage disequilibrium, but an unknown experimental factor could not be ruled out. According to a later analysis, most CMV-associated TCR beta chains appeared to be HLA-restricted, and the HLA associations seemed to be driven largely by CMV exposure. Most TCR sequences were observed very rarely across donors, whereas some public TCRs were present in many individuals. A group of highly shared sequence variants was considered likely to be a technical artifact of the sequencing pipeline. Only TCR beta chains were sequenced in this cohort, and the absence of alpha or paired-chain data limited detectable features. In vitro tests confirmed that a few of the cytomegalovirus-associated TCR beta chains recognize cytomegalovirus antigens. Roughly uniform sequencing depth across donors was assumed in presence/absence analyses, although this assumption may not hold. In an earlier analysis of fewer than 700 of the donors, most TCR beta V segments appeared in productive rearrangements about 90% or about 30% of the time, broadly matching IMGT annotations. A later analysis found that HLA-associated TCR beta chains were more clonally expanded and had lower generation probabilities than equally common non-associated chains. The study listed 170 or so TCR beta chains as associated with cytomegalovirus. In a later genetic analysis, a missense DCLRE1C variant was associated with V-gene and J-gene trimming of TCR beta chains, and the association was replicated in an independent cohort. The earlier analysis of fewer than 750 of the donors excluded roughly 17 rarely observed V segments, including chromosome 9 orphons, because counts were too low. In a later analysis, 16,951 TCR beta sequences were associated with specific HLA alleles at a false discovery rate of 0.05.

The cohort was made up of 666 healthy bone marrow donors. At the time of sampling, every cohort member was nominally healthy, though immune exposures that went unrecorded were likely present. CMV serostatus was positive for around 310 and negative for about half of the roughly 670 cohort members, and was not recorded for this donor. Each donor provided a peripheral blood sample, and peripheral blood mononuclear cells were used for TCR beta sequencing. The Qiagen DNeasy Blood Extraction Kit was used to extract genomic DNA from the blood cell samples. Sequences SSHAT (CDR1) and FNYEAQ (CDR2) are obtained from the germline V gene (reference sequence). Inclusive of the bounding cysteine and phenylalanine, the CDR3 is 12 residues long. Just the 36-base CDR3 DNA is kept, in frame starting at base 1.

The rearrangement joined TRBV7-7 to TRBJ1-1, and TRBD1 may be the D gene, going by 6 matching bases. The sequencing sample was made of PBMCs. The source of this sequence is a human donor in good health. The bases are TGTGCTAGCAGCCCCGAGGGGGTGGAGGCTTTCTTT. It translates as CASSPEGVEAFF.